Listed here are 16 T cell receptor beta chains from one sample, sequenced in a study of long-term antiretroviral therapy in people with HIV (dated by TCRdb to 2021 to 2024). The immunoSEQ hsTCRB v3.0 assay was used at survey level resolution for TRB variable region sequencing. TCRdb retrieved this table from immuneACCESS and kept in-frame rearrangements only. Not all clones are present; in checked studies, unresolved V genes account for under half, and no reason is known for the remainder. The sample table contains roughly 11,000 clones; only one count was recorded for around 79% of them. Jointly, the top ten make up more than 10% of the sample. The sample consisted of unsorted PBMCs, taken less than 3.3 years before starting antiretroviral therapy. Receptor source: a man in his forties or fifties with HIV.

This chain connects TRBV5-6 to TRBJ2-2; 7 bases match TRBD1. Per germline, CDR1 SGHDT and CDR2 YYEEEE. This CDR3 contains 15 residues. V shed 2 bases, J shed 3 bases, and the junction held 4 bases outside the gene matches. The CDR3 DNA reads TGTGCCAGCAGCTTAAGGACAGGATACACCGGGGAGCTGTTTTTT. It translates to CASSLRTGYTGELFF.

The CDR3 nucleotides read TGTGCCAGCAGTTACGACGGTAGGCAGCCCCAGCATTTT. Translating it yields CASSYDGRQPQHF. The genes are TRBV6-5 and TRBJ1-5; D remains unclear. Germline assignment: CDR1 MNHEY and CDR2 SVGAGI. V was cut by 2 bases and J by 7 bases, with 9 bases left in between. The CDR3 is 13 residues long.

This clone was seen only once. CDR3 region: CAWKPAGSYNEQFF. The CDR3 nucleotides are TGTGCCTGGAAACCAGCGGGCTCCTACAATGAGCAGTTCTTC. The gene calls are TRBV30 and TRBJ2-1; the D gene is possibly TRBD2 (6 bases). V lost 4 bases and J 0 bases, leaving 10 bases between the germline ends. The CDR3 length is 14 residues. Germline V lookup: CDR1 GTSNPN, CDR2 SVGIG (reference sequence).

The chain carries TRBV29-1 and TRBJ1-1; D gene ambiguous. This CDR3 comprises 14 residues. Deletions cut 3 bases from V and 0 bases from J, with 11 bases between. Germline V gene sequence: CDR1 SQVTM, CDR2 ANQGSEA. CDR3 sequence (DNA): TGCAGCGTTGATCACCCGGGCCTGAACACTGAAGCTTTCTTT. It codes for CSVDHPGLNTEAFF.

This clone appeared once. CDR3 sequence reads: CASSLQTGTVNTEAFF. In DNA, the CDR3 is TGTGCCAGCAGTTTACAAACCGGGACAGTGAACACTGAAGCTTTCTTT. V gene TRBV27 combines with J gene TRBJ1-1, with 7 positions matching TRBD1. CDR1 is MNHEY, CDR2 SMNVEV, per germline (reference sequence). Unmatched junction bases numbered 6, after V lost 2 bases and J lost 0 bases. This CDR3 spans 16 amino acids.

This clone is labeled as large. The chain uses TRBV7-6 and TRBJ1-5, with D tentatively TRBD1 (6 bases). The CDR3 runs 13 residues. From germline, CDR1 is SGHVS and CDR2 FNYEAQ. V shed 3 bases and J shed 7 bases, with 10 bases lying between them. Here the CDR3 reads CASSFSGDQPQHF. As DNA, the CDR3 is TGTGCCAGCAGCTTCTCAGGGGACCAGCCCCAGCATTTT.

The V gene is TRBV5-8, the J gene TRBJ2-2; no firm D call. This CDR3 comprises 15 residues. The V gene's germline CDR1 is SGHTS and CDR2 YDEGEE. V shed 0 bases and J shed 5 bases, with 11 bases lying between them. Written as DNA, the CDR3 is TGTGCCAGCAGCTTGGTCCGAAGTAGTACCGGGGAGCTGTTTTTT. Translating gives CASSLVRSSTGELFF.

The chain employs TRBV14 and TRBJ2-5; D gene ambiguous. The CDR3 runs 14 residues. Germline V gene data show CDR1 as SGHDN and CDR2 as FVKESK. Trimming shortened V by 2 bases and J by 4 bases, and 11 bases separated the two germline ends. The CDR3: CASSQPHGIETQYF. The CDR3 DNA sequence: TGTGCCAGCAGCCAACCTCACGGCATAGAGACCCAGTACTTC.

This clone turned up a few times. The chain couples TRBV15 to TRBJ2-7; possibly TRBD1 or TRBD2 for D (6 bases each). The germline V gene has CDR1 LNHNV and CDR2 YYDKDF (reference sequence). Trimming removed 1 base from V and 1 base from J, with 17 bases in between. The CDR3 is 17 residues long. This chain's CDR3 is CATSRVGGGAESYEQYF. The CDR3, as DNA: TGTGCCACCAGCAGAGTCGGGGGCGGGGCCGAGTCCTACGAGCAGTACTTC.

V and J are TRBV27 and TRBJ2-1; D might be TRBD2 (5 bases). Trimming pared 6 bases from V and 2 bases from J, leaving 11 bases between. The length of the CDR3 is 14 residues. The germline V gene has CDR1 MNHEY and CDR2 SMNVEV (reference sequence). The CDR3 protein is CASRRGPAYNEQFF. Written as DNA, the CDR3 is TGTGCCAGCAGAAGAGGGCCAGCCTACAATGAGCAGTTCTTC.

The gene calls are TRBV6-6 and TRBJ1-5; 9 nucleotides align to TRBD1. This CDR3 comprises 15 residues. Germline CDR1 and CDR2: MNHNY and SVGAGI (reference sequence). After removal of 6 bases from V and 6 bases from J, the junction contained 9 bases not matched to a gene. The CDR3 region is CASRQGQGISQPQHF. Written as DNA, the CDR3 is TGTGCCAGCAGACAGGGACAGGGAATAAGTCAGCCCCAGCATTTT.

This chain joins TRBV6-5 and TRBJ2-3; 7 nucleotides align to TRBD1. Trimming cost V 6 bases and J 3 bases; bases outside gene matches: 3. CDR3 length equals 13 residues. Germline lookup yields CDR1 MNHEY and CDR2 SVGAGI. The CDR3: CASSEQGTDTQYF. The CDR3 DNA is TGTGCCAGCAGCGAACAGGGGACAGATACGCAGTATTTT.

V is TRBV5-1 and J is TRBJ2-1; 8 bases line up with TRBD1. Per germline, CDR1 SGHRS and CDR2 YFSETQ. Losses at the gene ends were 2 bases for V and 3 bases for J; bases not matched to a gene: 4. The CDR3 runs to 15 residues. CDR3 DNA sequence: TGCGCCAGCAGCTTAGACAGGGGCAGCTACAATGAGCAGTTCTTC. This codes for CASSLDRGSYNEQFF.

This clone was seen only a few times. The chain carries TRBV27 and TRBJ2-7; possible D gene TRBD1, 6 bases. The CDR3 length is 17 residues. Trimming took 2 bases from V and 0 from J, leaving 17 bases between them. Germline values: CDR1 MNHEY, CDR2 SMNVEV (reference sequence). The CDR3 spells CASSLKWLETGSYEQYF. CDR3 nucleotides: TGTGCCAGCAGTTTAAAATGGCTTGAGACAGGCTCCTACGAGCAGTACTTC.

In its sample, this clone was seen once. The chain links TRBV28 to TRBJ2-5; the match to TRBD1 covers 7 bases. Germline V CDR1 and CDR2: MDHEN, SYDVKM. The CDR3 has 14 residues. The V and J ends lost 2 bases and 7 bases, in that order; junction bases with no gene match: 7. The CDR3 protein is CASSLAGTVGTQYF. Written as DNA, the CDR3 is TGTGCCAGCAGTTTAGCCGGGACAGTTGGGACCCAGTACTTC.

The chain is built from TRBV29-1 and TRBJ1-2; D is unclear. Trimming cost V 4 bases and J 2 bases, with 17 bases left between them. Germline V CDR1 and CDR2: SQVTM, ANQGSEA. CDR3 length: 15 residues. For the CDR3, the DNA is TGCAGCGTTGTCCGCCAGACAATGGAGAACTATGGCTACACCTTC. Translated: CSVVRQTMENYGYTF.